Here is one T cell receptor beta chain with its context. This entry comes from a study of blood T cell repertoires in COVID-19. The CDR3 is 16 residues long. V lost 3 bases to trimming and J lost 6 bases; unmatched junction nucleotides: 4. The germline V gene encodes CDR1 SGHNT and CDR2 YYREEE (reference sequence). In the original workflow: Reference gene primer amplification in the assay estimated nucleated cell counts. Repertoires were generated with immunoSEQ multiplex PCR, while TCRdb's copy carries only in-frame clones and drops some. The V and J calls and clone size are taken from that table; D and trimming were inferred from the DNA. The sample includes tens of thousands of clones, about nine tenths of them seen just once.

The sample taken for sequencing was peripheral blood. This TCR came from a man aged 60 to 69 with active COVID-19. The chain recombines TRBV5-4 with TRBJ2-2; 14 bases fit TRBD2. The chain's CDR3 is CASSYRLAGGAGELFF. The CDR3 nucleotides are TGTGCCAGCAGCTATAGACTAGCGGGAGGGGCCGGGGAGCTGTTTTTT.